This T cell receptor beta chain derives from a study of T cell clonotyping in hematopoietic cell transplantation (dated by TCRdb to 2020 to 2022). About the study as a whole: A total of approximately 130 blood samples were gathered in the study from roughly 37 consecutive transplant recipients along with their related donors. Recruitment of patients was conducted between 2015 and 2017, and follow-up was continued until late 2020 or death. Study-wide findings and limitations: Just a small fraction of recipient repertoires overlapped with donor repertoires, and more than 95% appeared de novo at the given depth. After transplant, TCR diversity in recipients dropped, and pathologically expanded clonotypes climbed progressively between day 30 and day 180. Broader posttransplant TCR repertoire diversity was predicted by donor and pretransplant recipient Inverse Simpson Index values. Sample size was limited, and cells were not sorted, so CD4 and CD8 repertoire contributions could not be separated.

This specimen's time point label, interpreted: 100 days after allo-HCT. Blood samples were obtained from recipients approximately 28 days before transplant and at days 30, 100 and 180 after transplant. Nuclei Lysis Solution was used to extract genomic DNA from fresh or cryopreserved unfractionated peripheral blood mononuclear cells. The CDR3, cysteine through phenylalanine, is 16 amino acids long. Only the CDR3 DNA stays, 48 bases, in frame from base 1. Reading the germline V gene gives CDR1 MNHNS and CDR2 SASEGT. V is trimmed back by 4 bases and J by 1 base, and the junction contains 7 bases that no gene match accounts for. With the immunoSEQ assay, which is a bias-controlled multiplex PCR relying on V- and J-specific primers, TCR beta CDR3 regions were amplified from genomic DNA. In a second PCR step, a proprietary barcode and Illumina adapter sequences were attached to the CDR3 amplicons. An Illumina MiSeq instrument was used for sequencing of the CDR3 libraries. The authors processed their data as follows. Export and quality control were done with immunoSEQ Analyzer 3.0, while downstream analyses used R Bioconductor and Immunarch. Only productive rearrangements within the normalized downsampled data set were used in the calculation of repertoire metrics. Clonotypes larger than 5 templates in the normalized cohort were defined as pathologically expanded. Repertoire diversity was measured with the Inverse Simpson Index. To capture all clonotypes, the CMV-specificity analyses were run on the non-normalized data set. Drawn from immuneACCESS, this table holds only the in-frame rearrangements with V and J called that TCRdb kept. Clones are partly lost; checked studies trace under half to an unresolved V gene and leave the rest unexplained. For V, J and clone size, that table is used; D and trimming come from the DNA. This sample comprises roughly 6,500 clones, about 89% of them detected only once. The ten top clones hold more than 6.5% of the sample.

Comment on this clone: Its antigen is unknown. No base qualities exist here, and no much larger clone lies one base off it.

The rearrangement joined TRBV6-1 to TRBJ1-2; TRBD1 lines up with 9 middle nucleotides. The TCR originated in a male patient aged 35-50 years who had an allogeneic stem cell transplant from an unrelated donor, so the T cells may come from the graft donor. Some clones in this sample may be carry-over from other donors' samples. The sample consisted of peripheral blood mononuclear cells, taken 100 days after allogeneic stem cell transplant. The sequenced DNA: TGTGCCAGCAGTGGGTGGGACAGGGAGTTTAACTATGGCTACACCTTC. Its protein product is CASSGWDREFNYGYTF.